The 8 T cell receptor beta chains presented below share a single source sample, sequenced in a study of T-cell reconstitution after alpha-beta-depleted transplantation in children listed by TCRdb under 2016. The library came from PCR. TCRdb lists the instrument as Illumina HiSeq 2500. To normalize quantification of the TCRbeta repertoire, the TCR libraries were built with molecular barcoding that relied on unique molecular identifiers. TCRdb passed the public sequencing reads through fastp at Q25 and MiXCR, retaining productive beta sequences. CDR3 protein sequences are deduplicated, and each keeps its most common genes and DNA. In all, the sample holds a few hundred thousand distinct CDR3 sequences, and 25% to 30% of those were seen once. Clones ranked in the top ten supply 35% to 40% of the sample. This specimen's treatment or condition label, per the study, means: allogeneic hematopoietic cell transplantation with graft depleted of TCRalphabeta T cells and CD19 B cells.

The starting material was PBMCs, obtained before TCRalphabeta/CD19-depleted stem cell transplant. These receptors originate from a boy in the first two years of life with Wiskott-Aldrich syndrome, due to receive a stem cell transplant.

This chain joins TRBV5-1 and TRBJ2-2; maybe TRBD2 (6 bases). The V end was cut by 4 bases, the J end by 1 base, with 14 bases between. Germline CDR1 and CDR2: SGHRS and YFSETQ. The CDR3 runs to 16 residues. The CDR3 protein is CASSPGGSGNTGELFF. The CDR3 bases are TGCGCCAGCAGCCCAGGAGGGTCGGGGAACACCGGGGAGCTGTTTTTT.

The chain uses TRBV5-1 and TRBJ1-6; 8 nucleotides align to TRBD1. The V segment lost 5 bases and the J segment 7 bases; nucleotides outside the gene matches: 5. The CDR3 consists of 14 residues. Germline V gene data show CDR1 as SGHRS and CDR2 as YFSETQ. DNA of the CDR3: TGCGCCAGCAGTCGGACAGGGCGGAATTCACCCCTCCACTTT. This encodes CASSRTGRNSPLHF.

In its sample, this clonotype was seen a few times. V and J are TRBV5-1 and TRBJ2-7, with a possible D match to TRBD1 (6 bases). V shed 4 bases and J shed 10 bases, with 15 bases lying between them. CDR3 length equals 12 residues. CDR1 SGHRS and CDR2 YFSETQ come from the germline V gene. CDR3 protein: CASSQETGPQYF. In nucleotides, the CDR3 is TGCGCCAGCAGCCAGGAGACAGGCCCTCAGTACTTC.

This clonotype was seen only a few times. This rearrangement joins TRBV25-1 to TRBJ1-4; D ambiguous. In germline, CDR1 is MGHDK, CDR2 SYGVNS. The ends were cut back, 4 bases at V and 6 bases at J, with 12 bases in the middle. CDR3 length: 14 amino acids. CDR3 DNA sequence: TGTGCCAGCAGTGGATCCCGGACCGATGAAAAACTGTTTTTT. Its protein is CASSGSRTDEKLFF.

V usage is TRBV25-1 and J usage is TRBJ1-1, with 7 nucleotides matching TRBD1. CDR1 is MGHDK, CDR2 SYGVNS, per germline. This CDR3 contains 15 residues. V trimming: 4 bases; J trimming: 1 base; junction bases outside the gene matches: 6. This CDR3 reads CASSANRGENTEAFF. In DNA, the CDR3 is TGTGCCAGCAGTGCCAACAGGGGAGAGAACACTGAAGCTTTCTTT.

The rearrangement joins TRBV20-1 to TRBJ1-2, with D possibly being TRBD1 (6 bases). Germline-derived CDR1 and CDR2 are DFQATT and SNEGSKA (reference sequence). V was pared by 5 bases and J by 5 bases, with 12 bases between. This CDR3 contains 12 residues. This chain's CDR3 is CSAEGTGYGYTF. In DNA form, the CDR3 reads TGCAGTGCTGAGGGAACAGGGTATGGCTACACCTTC.

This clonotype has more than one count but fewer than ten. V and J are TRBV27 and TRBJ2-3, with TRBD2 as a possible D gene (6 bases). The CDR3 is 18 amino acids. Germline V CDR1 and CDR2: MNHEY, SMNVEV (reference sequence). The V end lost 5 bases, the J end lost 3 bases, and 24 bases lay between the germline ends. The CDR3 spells CASSALLRKGRTTDTQYF. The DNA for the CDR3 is TGTGCCAGCAGTGCCCTCCTTCGCAAGGGGAGGACGACAGATACGCAGTATTTT.

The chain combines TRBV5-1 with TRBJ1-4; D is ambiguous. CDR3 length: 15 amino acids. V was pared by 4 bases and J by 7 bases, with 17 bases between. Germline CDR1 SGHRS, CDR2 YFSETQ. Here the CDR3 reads CASSTGERFGEKLFF. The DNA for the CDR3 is TGCGCCAGCAGCACGGGAGAACGGTTCGGTGAAAAACTGTTTTTT. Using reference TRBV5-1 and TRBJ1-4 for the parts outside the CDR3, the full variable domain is KAGVTQTPRYLIKTRGQQVTLSCSPISGHRSVSWYQQTPGQGLQFLFEYFSETQRNKGNFPGRFSGRQFSNSRSEMNVSTLELGDSALYLCASSTGERFGEKLFFGSGTQLSVL.